Shown below are 29 T cell receptor beta chains from a single sample sequenced in a study of cytomegalovirus exposure and HLA in healthy donors. In the PCR, 60 Vbeta and 13 Jbeta primers were used. Using immunoSEQ multiplex PCR, the repertoire was profiled, and TCRdb retains in-frame clones only, with some absent. The data show about 150,000 clones, 70% to 80% seen once. Material: PBMCs. Receptor source: a woman in her sixties or seventies in good health and CMV-seropositive.

CDR3 DNA sequence: TGTGCCAGTCGTCCGCGACTAGCGTACGAGCAGTACTTC. Its protein is CASRPRLAYEQYF. J is TRBJ2-7 and V is TRBV19, with TRBD2 matching over 8 bases. Germline V gene data show CDR1 as LNHDA and CDR2 as SQIVND (reference sequence). V lost 8 bases and J lost 4; bases outside the gene matches: 7. This CDR3 has 13 residues.

The chain couples TRBV11-3 to TRBJ2-2; TRBD2 matches at 7 bases. The CDR3 extends over 15 amino acids. Germline CDR1 reads SGHNT; CDR2 reads YENEEA. J gave up 7 bases and V 5 bases, and 10 bases lay outside the gene matches. In DNA form, the CDR3 reads TGTGCCAGCAGCCGCACTAGCGAGGGAGGCGGGGAGCTGTTTTTT. This translates into CASSRTSEGGGELFF.

The chain combines TRBV7-8 with TRBJ1-1, with D possibly being TRBD1 (5 bases). CDR1 SGHVS and CDR2 FQNEAQ come from the germline V gene. This CDR3 contains 15 residues. Trimming stripped 5 bases from V and 0 bases from J, with 13 bases between. The CDR3 loop is CASSTDSSVNTEAFF. CDR3 bases: TGTGCCAGCAGCACCGACAGCAGCGTGAACACTGAAGCTTTCTTT.

The chain is built from TRBV9 and TRBJ1-1; D uncertain. Trimming removed 4 bases from V and 4 bases from J, with 14 bases in between. The CDR3 loop spans 14 amino acids. Germline lookup yields CDR1 SGDLS and CDR2 YYNGEE. The CDR3 loop reads CASSPLVSGTEAFF. CDR3 coding DNA: TGTGCCAGCAGCCCCTTGGTATCGGGCACTGAAGCTTTCTTT.

The CDR3 spells CASSLGLQSGYTF. CDR3 DNA: TGTGCCAGCAGTCTGGGCCTCCAGTCAGGCTACACCTTC. The V call is TRBV7-9, the J call TRBJ1-2; D not certain. Germline loops: CDR1 SEHNR, CDR2 FQNEAQ (reference sequence). The length of the CDR3 is 13 residues. The germline V and J ends were trimmed by 6 bases and 8 bases, with 16 bases remaining between them.

The chain employs TRBV4-2 and TRBJ2-1, with D maybe TRBD2 (6 bases). This CDR3 has 15 amino acids. V was trimmed by 8 bases and J by 0 bases, leaving 14 bases between them. Germline CDR1 reads LGHNA; CDR2 reads YNFKEQ. The DNA for the CDR3 is TGTGCCAGCCAGTCTAGCGAGAGCTCCTACAATGAGCAGTTCTTC. This gives the protein CASQSSESSYNEQFF.

This chain links TRBV18 with TRBJ2-3, with TRBD2 matching over 10 bases. This CDR3 is 16 amino acids long. Germline values: CDR1 KGHSH, CDR2 LQKENI. With 3 bases clipped from V and 6 bases from J, the junction kept 9 bases outside the gene matches. The CDR3, as DNA: TGTGCCAGCTCACCTTCCCTAGCGGGAGTGGGGGATACGCAGTATTTT. It translates to CASSPSLAGVGDTQYF.

The rearrangement uses TRBV28 and TRBJ2-7, with no clear D. With 5 bases removed from V and 3 bases from J, the gap between germline ends came to 5 bases. The V gene's germline CDR1 is MDHEN and CDR2 SYDVKM. The CDR3 extends over 11 amino acids. The CDR3 protein is CASSGDYEQYF. CDR3 DNA: TGTGCCAGCAGTGGAGACTACGAGCAGTACTTC.

The chain uses TRBV30 and TRBJ1-3, with a weak D call TRBD1 (5 bases). There are 15 residues in the CDR3. CDR1 and CDR2 (germline): GTSNPN, SVGIG (reference sequence). With 5 bases removed from V and 0 bases from J, the gap between germline ends came to 14 bases. The CDR3 DNA reads as TGTGCCTGGTCTAAAGGGGTAATCTCTGGAAACACCATATATTTT. Protein: CAWSKGVISGNTIYF.

V usage is TRBV5-1 and J usage is TRBJ1-4; D is ambiguous. The CDR3 length is 14 residues. Trimming pared 5 bases from V and 3 bases from J, leaving 11 bases between. CDR1 and CDR2 (germline): SGHRS, YFSETQ. CDR3 loop: CASSWGEPNEKLFF. The CDR3, as DNA: TGCGCCAGCAGTTGGGGAGAGCCTAATGAAAAACTGTTTTTT.

This sequence joins TRBV28 and TRBJ1-5; no clear D. The V and J ends lost 5 bases and 6 bases respectively, with 8 bases between them. CDR1 MDHEN and CDR2 SYDVKM come from the germline V gene. The CDR3 has 12 residues. CDR3 residues: CASSISGQPQHF. DNA of the CDR3: TGTGCCAGCAGTATTAGTGGTCAGCCCCAGCATTTT.

The sample holds a few counts of this clone. The chain combines TRBV5-6 with TRBJ1-2; possibly TRBD1 for D (5 bases). The V gene's germline CDR1 is SGHDT and CDR2 YYEEEE. The CDR3 contains 13 residues. V lost 0 bases, J lost 8 bases, and 11 bases lay in between. CDR3 in amino acids: CASSLGRGGGYTF. In DNA form, the CDR3 reads TGTGCCAGCAGCTTGGGAAGGGGAGGCGGCTACACCTTC.

In its sample, this clone was seen a few times. This chain links TRBV30 with TRBJ1-2, with no clear D. This CDR3 is built from 12 residues. Trimming took off 0 bases at V and 2 bases at J, with 4 bases between the two ends. Germline CDR1 reads GTSNPN; CDR2 reads SVGIG (reference sequence). In DNA form, the CDR3 reads TGTGCCTGGAGTGTCCCGAACTATGGCTACACCTTC. It specifies CAWSVPNYGYTF.

The chain uses TRBV10-2 and TRBJ1-1, with D possibly matching TRBD1 (5 bases). This CDR3 is built from 13 residues. Germline-derived CDR1 and CDR2 are WSHSY and SAAADI. V was pared by 11 bases and J by 1 base, with 14 bases between. Here the CDR3 DNA reads TGCGCCTGTGGGGGGACGGCGAACACTGAAGCTTTCTTT. Residues: CACGGTANTEAFF.

The chain has TRBV28 and TRBJ1-5; D uncertain. There are 15 residues in the CDR3. V gave up 9 bases and J gave up 2 bases, with 17 bases separating them. Germline V CDR1 and CDR2: MDHEN, SYDVKM. CDR3: CASRTGPRGNQPQHF. The CDR3 DNA is TGTGCCAGTAGAACCGGTCCCCGGGGCAATCAGCCCCAGCATTTT.

The chain employs TRBV5-4 and TRBJ1-2; weak D call: TRBD1 (5 bases). Germline CDR1 SGHNT, CDR2 YYREEE (reference sequence). V dropped 3 bases and J dropped 5 bases, with 11 bases sitting between them. CDR3 size: 13 residues. DNA of the CDR3: TGTGCCAGCAGCTCCGACAGCCTATATGGCTACACCTTC. Amino acids: CASSSDSLYGYTF.

This clone was counted between two and nine times. The chain recombines TRBV7-7 with TRBJ2-1; tentative D call: TRBD2 (5 bases). Germline values: CDR1 SSHAT, CDR2 FNYEAQ (reference sequence). The CDR3 runs to 15 residues. V lost 1 base and J lost 3, with 10 bases in between. CDR3 nucleotides: TGTGCCAGCAGCTTAGGTACCGGGATCTACAATGAGCAGTTCTTC. It yields the protein CASSLGTGIYNEQFF.

The chain recombines TRBV7-8 with TRBJ2-1; TRBD2 aligns across 14 bases. V lost 5 bases to trimming and J lost 6 bases; unmatched junction nucleotides: 3. Germline V gene sequence: CDR1 SGHVS, CDR2 FQNEAQ. This CDR3 has 15 amino acids. CDR3 in DNA: TGTGCCAGCAGCCAGGGACTAGCGGGAGTCAATGAGCAGTTCTTC. This gives the protein CASSQGLAGVNEQFF. The full variable domain, with the rest looked up from reference TRBV7-8 and TRBJ2-1, is GAGVSQSPRYKVAKRGQDVALRCDPISGHVSLFWYQQALGQGPEFLTYFQNEAQLDKSGLPSDRFFAERPEGSVSTLKIQRTQQEDSAVYLCASSQGLAGVNEQFFGPGTRLTVL.

This clone was seen a handful of times. CDR3 coding DNA: TGTGCCAGCAGCGTAGGGACTAGCGGGAGCTCCTACAATGAGCAGTTCTTC. Amino acid sequence: CASSVGTSGSSYNEQFF. The rearrangement joins TRBV9 to TRBJ2-1; the match to TRBD2 covers 13 bases. The germline CDR1 and CDR2 sequences are SGDLS and YYNGEE. The CDR3 has 17 amino acids. Trimming at V came to 0 bases and at J to 0 bases, leaving 0 bases not matched to a gene.

The gene calls are TRBV4-1 and TRBJ2-1; 7 bases fit TRBD1. The V gene's germline CDR1 is MGHRA and CDR2 YSYEKL. V shed 4 bases, J shed 1 base, and the junction held 7 bases outside the gene matches. The CDR3 sequence is 16 residues long. DNA of the CDR3: TGCGCCAGCAGCCCAAGCCAGACAGGGTCCTACAATGAGCAGTTCTTC. Its protein is CASSPSQTGSYNEQFF.

The gene calls are TRBV6-6 and TRBJ2-7; 7 bases map to TRBD1. V was pared by 4 bases and J by 3 bases, with 3 bases of the junction left unmatched. Per germline, CDR1 MNHNY and CDR2 SVGAGI (reference sequence). This CDR3 is 13 amino acids long. CDR3 DNA: TGTGCCAGCAGTTGGGCAGGGGGCTACGAGCAGTACTTC. The encoded protein is CASSWAGGYEQYF.

CDR3 sequence reads: CASSIGRIGANEKLFF. The CDR3 bases are TGTGCCAGTAGTATAGGACGAATCGGAGCTAATGAAAAACTGTTTTTT. The rearrangement links TRBV19 to TRBJ1-4; D ambiguous. The V end lost 1 base, the J end lost 3 bases, and 12 bases lay between the germline ends. Germline CDR1 LNHDA, CDR2 SQIVND (reference sequence). CDR3 length: 16 amino acids.

V usage is TRBV30 and J usage is TRBJ1-2; no firm D call. The CDR3 runs 10 residues. CDR1 is GTSNPN and CDR2 is SVGIG in the germline V gene (reference sequence). The CDR3 protein is CSSRDYGYTF. As DNA, the CDR3 is TGTTCCAGCCGGGACTATGGCTACACCTTC.

The chain carries TRBV2 and TRBJ1-4, with 8 positions matching TRBD1. From germline, CDR1 is SNHLY and CDR2 FYNNEI. V gave up 5 bases and J gave up 2 bases; unmatched junction bases: 4. This CDR3 has 15 residues. Here the CDR3 DNA reads TGTGCCAGCAGTTATACAGGGGGGACTAATGAAAAACTGTTTTTT. Protein sequence: CASSYTGGTNEKLFF.

The chain uses TRBV4-1 and TRBJ2-4; no reliable D call. The CDR3 runs to 14 residues. Germline values: CDR1 MGHRA, CDR2 YSYEKL. Trimming removed 1 base from V and 1 base from J, with 5 bases in between. The chain's CDR3 is CASSQGEAKNIQYF. Written as DNA, the CDR3 is TGCGCCAGCAGCCAAGGAGAGGCCAAAAACATTCAGTACTTC.

J is TRBJ2-1 and V is TRBV6-1; possibly TRBD2 for D (5 bases). V shed 1 base and J shed 9 bases, with 10 bases lying between them. CDR1 MNHNS and CDR2 SASEGT come from the germline V gene. The CDR3 runs to 13 residues. CDR3 nucleotides: TGTGCCAGCAGTGAAGGGAGGTGGAGTGAGCAGTTCTTC. This translates into CASSEGRWSEQFF.

The V and J genes are TRBV28 and TRBJ1-2, with 9 nucleotides matching TRBD1. Germline CDR1 reads MDHEN; CDR2 reads SYDVKM. The CDR3 consists of 12 residues. J was trimmed by 8 bases and V by 4 bases; bases with no gene match: 2. The CDR3: CASSSTGGGYTF. Written as DNA, the CDR3 is TGTGCCAGCAGTTCCACAGGGGGCGGCTACACCTTC.

The chain's CDR3 is CASSVGRGWETQYF. The CDR3 DNA reads TGTGCCAGCAGCGTAGGTCGGGGGTGGGAGACCCAGTACTTC. This chain uses TRBV9 with TRBJ2-5, with a tentative D call TRBD2 (6 bases). The CDR3 consists of 14 residues. Looked up from germline, CDR1 is SGDLS and CDR2 is YYNGEE. Between the trimmed V and J ends, which lost 0 bases and 5 bases, there was a span of 11 bases.

The chain couples TRBV4-1 to TRBJ1-1, with 9 bases aligning to TRBD1. The trim removed 3 bases at V and 3 bases at J, leaving 5 bases unmatched. Per germline, CDR1 MGHRA and CDR2 YSYEKL. The CDR3 has 15 residues. The CDR3 loop is CASSQAGTGHTEAFF. CDR3 sequence (DNA): TGCGCCAGCAGCCAGGCTGGGACAGGGCACACTGAAGCTTTCTTT.